This T cell receptor beta chain originates from a study of blood T cell repertoires in COVID-19. Study background: The origin of the acute and convalescent COVID-19 samples was the United States, Italy and Spain.

As originally analysed: Amplification with reference gene primers provided the estimates of nucleated cell counts. Sequenced by immunoSEQ multiplex PCR; TCRdb stores in-frame clones only, minus some. That table furnishes V, J and clone size, whereas the DNA furnished D and trimming. The sample yields roughly 250,000 clones, 88% seen once. The germline V gene has CDR1 SEHNR and CDR2 FQNEAQ (reference sequence). The CDR3 is 16 amino acids. Trimming pared 3 bases from V and 5 bases from J, leaving 16 bases between. This clonotype was obtained from a woman under 40 with acute or convalescent COVID-19. The chain couples TRBV7-9 to TRBJ1-4; possibly TRBD1 for D (6 bases). Sequencing used peripheral blood. This chain's CDR3 is CASSFFLGQGNEKLFF. CDR3 bases: TGTGCCAGCAGCTTTTTTTTGGGGCAGGGGAATGAAAAACTGTTTTTT.